This is a list of T cell receptor beta chains from one sample in a study of control samples from healthy donors and cancer patients. Measured with immunoSEQ multiplex PCR; TCRdb has only the in-frame clones, and not every one. Of fewer than 300,000 clones in the sample, roughly 87% were seen once. The sequenced material came from PBMCs. The receptors come from a woman aged 60 to 75 with lung cancer. CDR3s include the opening cysteine and the closing phenylalanine or tryptophan. The D gene is left open where the match is weak. Size is omitted from some rows. Given values are once, few, many or a class for expanded clones.

V	J	D	size	length	CDR3	DNA
TRBV11-2	TRBJ2-7	.	few	11	CASSQWEVQYF	TGTGCCAGCAGCCAGTGGGAGGTGCAGTACTTC
TRBV12-2	TRBJ1-5	.	.	17	CASRRPNRNDSNQPQHF	TGTGCAAGTCGCCGTCCCAATCGCAACGATAGCAATCAGCCCCAGCATTTT
TRBV9	TRBJ2-1	TRBD2	.	12	CASSRTSGGKFF	TGTGCCAGCAGTAGGACTAGCGGGGGGAAGTTCTTC
TRBV4-1	TRBJ2-7	TRBD2	.	16	CASSQDLSGRGYEQYF	TGCGCCAGCAGCCAAGATCTTAGCGGGAGAGGTTACGAGCAGTACTTC
TRBV19	TRBJ2-1	TRBD2	.	16	CASSLQLAGGYNEQFF	TGTGCCAGTAGTCTGCAACTAGCGGGGGGATACAATGAGCAGTTCTTC
TRBV28	TRBJ1-2	.	.	14	CASSSPGGAYGYTF	TGTGCCAGCAGCTCTCCGGGGGGCGCCTATGGCTACACCTTC
TRBV10-3	TRBJ2-5	.	.	13	CATGLVARETQYF	TGTGCCACCGGGCTGGTAGCTCGGGAGACCCAGTACTTC
TRBV7-3	TRBJ2-7	TRBD2	.	14	CASSFTAGAYEQYF	TGTGCCAGCAGCTTCACAGCGGGAGCTTACGAGCAGTACTTC
TRBV29-1	TRBJ2-1	.	.	12	CSGSRTYNEQFF	TGCAGCGGGAGTAGGACCTACAATGAGCAGTTCTTC
TRBV6-6	TRBJ1-1	TRBD1	once	13	CASSSQGQGGAFF	TGTGCCAGCAGTTCTCAAGGACAGGGAGGAGCTTTCTTT
TRBV19	TRBJ2-7	TRBD1	.	13	CASPWTGTYEQYF	TGTGCCAGTCCATGGACAGGGACCTACGAGCAGTACTTC
TRBV24-1	TRBJ2-7	.	.	15	CATSDAGSVDYEQYF	TGTGCCACCAGTGATGCCGGATCTGTAGATTACGAGCAGTACTTC
TRBV11-2	TRBJ2-7	.	.	12	CASSFSLYEQYF	TGTGCCAGCAGCTTTAGCCTCTACGAGCAGTACTTC
TRBV18	TRBJ2-2	TRBD1	.	16	CASSPSGQGATGELFF	TGTGCCAGCTCACCGAGTGGACAGGGGGCGACCGGGGAGCTGTTTTTT
TRBV24-1	TRBJ2-2	.	.	14	CATAEDSNTGELFF	TGTGCCACCGCCGAGGACAGCAACACCGGGGAGCTGTTTTTT
TRBV28	TRBJ2-4	TRBD2	.	19	CATVRVLAGGPLAKNIQYF	TGTGCCACCGTACGGGTTCTAGCGGGAGGGCCTCTGGCCAAAAACATTCAGTACTTC
TRBV5-8	TRBJ2-7	.	.	17	CASSDRDTARPLYEQYF	TGTGCCAGCAGCGACCGCGACACCGCACGTCCCCTCTACGAGCAGTACTTC
TRBV27	TRBJ2-5	.	.	13	CASSPLDQETQYF	TGTGCCAGCAGCCCACTGGATCAAGAGACCCAGTACTTC
TRBV7-9	TRBJ2-5	TRBD1	few	16	CASSLGTGALQETQYF	TGTGCCAGCAGCTTAGGGACAGGGGCTCTCCAAGAGACCCAGTACTTC
TRBV5-4	TRBJ2-1	TRBD2	.	18	CASSSQTTTSGIYNEQFF	TGTGCCAGCAGCTCCCAGACGACCACTAGCGGGATCTACAATGAGCAGTTCTTC
TRBV5-1	TRBJ1-1	.	few	15	CASSLVVGANTEAFF	TGCGCCAGCAGCTTGGTTGTAGGAGCGAACACTGAAGCTTTCTTT
TRBV3-1/TRBV3-2	TRBJ2-1	TRBD1	.	14	CASSYRGSYNEQFF	TGTGCCAGCAGTTACAGGGGGTCCTACAATGAGCAGTTCTTC
TRBV18	TRBJ2-5	.	.	12	CASAPQEGTQYF	TGTGCCAGCGCACCCCAAGAGGGGACCCAGTACTTC
TRBV4-1	TRBJ2-6	.	.	19	CASTPRWAVPNSGANVLTF	TGCGCCAGCACCCCAAGGTGGGCAGTTCCCAACTCTGGGGCCAACGTCCTGACTTTC
TRBV9	TRBJ2-2	.	.	15	CASSVVATNTGELFF	TGTGCCAGCAGCGTAGTGGCGACGAACACCGGGGAGCTGTTTTTT
TRBV28	TRBJ2-7	.	few	13	CASRPPAFHEQYF	TGTGCCAGCAGGCCTCCGGCTTTCCACGAGCAGTACTTC
TRBV6-6	TRBJ1-6	TRBD1	.	15	CASSSSGQGATPLHF	TGTGCCAGCAGTTCCTCAGGACAGGGGGCAACACCCCTCCACTTT
TRBV5-1	TRBJ2-5	.	.	13	CASSLAQRETQYF	TGCGCCAGCAGCTTGGCCCAGCGAGAGACCCAGTACTTC
TRBV7-9	TRBJ2-1	.	once	13	CASNPDWNNEQFF	TGTGCCAGCAATCCCGACTGGAACAATGAGCAGTTCTTC
TRBV5-1	TRBJ1-3	.	.	15	CASSSGQSSGNTIYF	TGCGCCAGCAGCTCTGGACAAAGCTCTGGAAACACCATATATTTT
TRBV9	TRBJ1-1	.	few	15	CASSPHPDWNTEAFF	TGTGCCAGCAGCCCACACCCGGACTGGAACACTGAAGCTTTCTTT
TRBV5-5	TRBJ2-7	.	.	12	CASSLPGSEQYF	TGTGCCAGCAGCTTGCCAGGGAGCGAGCAGTACTTC
TRBV10-3	TRBJ1-6	.	.	18	CAISAVGGRRSYNSPLHF	TGTGCCATCAGTGCGGTGGGGGGGAGACGCTCCTATAATTCACCCCTCCACTTT
TRBV21-1	TRBJ2-7	.	.	14	CASIRLTPSYEQYF	TGTGCCAGCATCCGATTAACTCCCTCCTACGAGCAGTACTTC
TRBV7-9	TRBJ2-3	.	.	11	CASSPTDTQYF	TGTGCCAGCAGCCCAACAGATACGCAGTATTTT
TRBV4-1	TRBJ2-5	.	.	15	CASSQGGAMRETQYF	TGCGCCAGCAGCCAAGGCGGCGCGATGCGGGAGACCCAGTACTTC
TRBV9	TRBJ2-5	.	.	14	CASSSGLGQETQYF	TGTGCCAGCAGCTCGGGACTCGGACAAGAGACCCAGTACTTC
TRBV9	TRBJ2-2	.	.	13	CASSEGPTGELFF	TGTGCCAGCAGCGAAGGGCCCACCGGGGAGCTGTTTTTT
TRBV2	TRBJ2-5	.	.	13	CASTSYYQETQYF	TGTGCCAGCACCTCGTACTACCAAGAGACCCAGTACTTC
TRBV24-1	TRBJ2-3	.	.	17	CATSDPSKSGSPDTQYF	TGTGCCACCAGTGACCCCTCCAAGAGTGGGAGCCCAGATACGCAGTATTTT
TRBV19	TRBJ2-7	.	.	15	CASSTRGTGIGEQYF	TGTGCCAGTAGTACCAGGGGCACAGGGATCGGCGAGCAGTACTTC
TRBV3-1/TRBV3-2	TRBJ2-7	TRBD1	.	13	CASSPRGLVEQYF	TGTGCCAGCAGCCCCAGGGGGCTGGTCGAGCAGTACTTC
TRBV27	TRBJ2-7	TRBD2	once	13	CASSNSGINEQYF	TGTGCCAGCAGTAATAGCGGGATCAACGAGCAGTACTTC
TRBV28	TRBJ2-2	TRBD1	.	15	CASQAGTGTTGELFF	TGTGCCAGTCAAGCCGGGACAGGGACCACCGGGGAGCTGTTTTTT
TRBV2	TRBJ1-6	.	few	14	CASSVLRGDSPLHF	TGTGCCAGCAGCGTTCTTAGGGGGGATTCACCCCTCCACTTT
TRBV27	TRBJ2-1	TRBD2	.	16	CASSSSGSGSFDEQFF	TGTGCCAGCAGTTCCTCAGGAAGCGGGAGTTTCGATGAGCAGTTCTTC
TRBV3-1/TRBV3-2	TRBJ1-1	TRBD1	.	14	CASNRGLMNTEAFF	TGTGCCAGCAACAGGGGGCTTATGAACACTGAAGCTTTCTTT